This T cell receptor beta chain was retrieved from a study of radiotherapy plus CTLA-4 blockade in lung cancer. Study as a whole: Roughly 17% of enrolled patients responded objectively, and about 30% had disease control. Notes on the study in general: Clones of tumor-derived TCRs expanded in blood after radiotherapy plus ipilimumab.

Using immunoSEQ multiplex PCR, the repertoire was profiled, and TCRdb retains in-frame clones only, with some absent. Of tens of thousands of clones listed, around 79% were seen once; the top ten hold about 8%. The study treated chemo-refractory metastatic non-small-cell lung cancer patients with focal radiation plus ipilimumab CTLA-4 blockade. About this clone itself: Its antigen is undetermined.

This material consisted of peripheral blood, taken from a patient treated with radiotherapy plus ipilimumab. This clonotype was sampled from a human donor with non-small cell lung cancer who had a complete response to radiotherapy plus ipilimumab.

The CDR3 spells CASSPDREAFF. The CDR3 nucleotides read TGTGCCAGCAGCCCAGACAGGGAGGCTTTCTTT. The chain joins TRBV11-2 to TRBJ1-1; TRBD1 aligns across 7 bases. The CDR3 loop spans 11 amino acids. Germline V gene sequence: CDR1 SGHAT, CDR2 FQNNGV. The V gene end was trimmed by 5 bases and the J gene end by 11 bases; junction bases not matched to a gene: 5. The full variable domain, in which reference TRBV11-2 and TRBJ1-1 provide the parts outside the CDR3, is EAGVAQSPRYKIIEKRQSVAFWCNPISGHATLYWYQQILGQGPKLLIQFQNNGVVDDSQLPKDRFSAERLKGVDSTLKIQPAKLEDSAVYLCASSPDREAFFGQGTRLTVV.